One sample yielded the 15 T cell receptor beta chains listed below, sequenced in a study of early T cells in non-severe SARS-CoV-2 infection. In TCRdb, the 5' RACE reads were re-called with MiXCR into one record per CDR3 protein. The profile shows about 66,000 distinct CDR3 sequences, roughly 10% of them singletons. Sequencing was performed on whole blood. The receptors originated from an adult who was a healthcare worker with PCR-confirmed SARS-CoV-2 infection or an uninfected control (not recorded which).

A word on this clonotype: At one end, the junction sequence differs from germline, possibly due to a read error. J is TRBJ2-5 and V is TRBV7-6; 8 bases agree with TRBD2. The CDR3 is made up of 14 amino acids. Germline assignment: CDR1 SGHVS and CDR2 FNYEAQ. DNA for the CDR3: TGTGCCAGCAGTTTAGCGGGAAGCCAAGAGACCCAGTACTTC. Its protein product is CASSLAGSQETQYF.

This clonotype has at least ten counts. This chain connects TRBV20-1 to TRBJ2-3; 10 bases match TRBD2. The CDR3 has 18 amino acids. V shed 2 bases and J 0 bases; nucleotides not matched to a gene: 11. Germline-derived CDR1 and CDR2 are DFQATT and SNEGSKA (reference sequence). CDR3 sequence reads: CSARSDSGGLWSTDTQYF. The CDR3 nucleotides read TGCAGTGCTAGATCCGATAGCGGGGGGCTTTGGAGCACAGATACGCAGTATTTT.

This clonotype showed up just once. The junction and the germline gene differ at one end; a read error may be behind it. This sequence joins TRBV30 and TRBJ2-1; 8 nucleotides agree with TRBD1. The CDR3 loop spans 11 amino acids. CDR1 and CDR2 (germline): GTSNPN, SVGIG (reference sequence). The CDR3 nucleotides read TGTGCCTGGAGTGAAGGGCAGGGGGCCCGCTTC. Translating it yields CAWSEGQGARF.

This clonotype was seen more than once but under ten times. The chain combines TRBV7-9 with TRBJ1-2; D not resolved. Trimming removed 1 base at V and 3 bases at J, with 9 bases between. Per germline, CDR1 SEHNR and CDR2 FQNEAQ (reference sequence). The CDR3 runs 14 residues. The CDR3 DNA is TGTGCCAGCAGCTTAGATGGTAACGACTATGGCTACACCTTC. Protein product: CASSLDGNDYGYTF.

This clonotype was recorded a few times. The chain carries TRBV28 and TRBJ1-2; D remains unclear. The germline gives CDR1 MDHEN, CDR2 SYDVKM. The V gene lost 10 bases and the J gene lost 0 bases, with 9 bases spanning the gap. CDR3 length: 12 amino acids. CDR3 amino acids: CATELANYGYTF. The CDR3 DNA is TGTGCCACCGAGTTAGCTAACTATGGCTACACCTTC.

This clonotype was seen more than once but under ten times. V gene TRBV20-1 combines with J gene TRBJ2-1, with 9 nucleotides matching TRBD2. The CDR3 has 13 residues. Germline V gives CDR1 DFQATT, CDR2 SNEGSKA (reference sequence). Trimming took 6 bases from V and 2 from J; bases not matched to a gene: 2. CDR3 residues: CSASSGAYNEQFF. Written as DNA, the CDR3 is TGCAGTGCGTCTAGCGGGGCCTACAATGAGCAGTTCTTC.

There are many counts of this clonotype. This chain connects TRBV10-2 to TRBJ1-3; TRBD1 matches 10 bases. The CDR3 contains 15 residues. Per the germline V gene, CDR1 is WSHSY and CDR2 is SAAADI. V gave up 6 bases and J gave up 3 bases; unmatched junction bases: 5. The DNA of the CDR3 is TGCGCCAGCAGCGGGACAGGGGATCTTGGAAACACCATATATTTT. Its protein is CASSGTGDLGNTIYF.

The chain couples TRBV2 to TRBJ2-5; no definite D call. V lost 4 bases and J 1 base, leaving 10 bases between the germline ends. CDR3 length: 14 residues. Germline assignment: CDR1 SNHLY and CDR2 FYNNEI. The CDR3 DNA reads TGTGCCAGCAGTGCCAGCAACACCCAAGAGACCCAGTACTTC. It encodes CASSASNTQETQYF.

This clonotype has ten or more counts. This chain links TRBV6-6 with TRBJ2-5; no definite D call. The V gene's germline CDR1 is MNHNY and CDR2 SVGAGI (reference sequence). Between the trimmed V and J ends, which lost 5 bases and 0 bases, there was a span of 10 bases. The CDR3 runs 14 residues. This CDR3 is CASSQRMYQETQYF. The CDR3 region has the DNA TGTGCCAGCAGTCAACGGATGTACCAAGAGACCCAGTACTTC.

The chain couples TRBV29-1 to TRBJ2-5, with D possibly matching TRBD1 (6 bases). The germline V gene has CDR1 SQVTM and CDR2 ANQGSEA. The V end lost 6 bases, the J end lost 0 bases, and 14 bases lay between the germline ends. The CDR3 has 14 amino acids. CDR3 coding DNA: TGCAGCGTGACCGTTGACAGGTACCAAGAGACCCAGTACTTC. It is translated as CSVTVDRYQETQYF. The whole variable domain, filled in from reference TRBV29-1 and TRBJ2-5, reads SAVISQKPSRDICQRGTSLTIQCQVDSQVTMMFWYRQQPGQSLTLIATANQGSEATYESGFVIDKFPISRPNLTFSTLTVSNMSPEDSSIYLCSVTVDRYQETQYFGPGTRLLVL.

This chain joins TRBV27 and TRBJ1-3, with a weak D call TRBD1 (6 bases). This CDR3 is 14 amino acids long. Trimming stripped 3 bases from V and 2 bases from J, with 8 bases between. Germline V gives CDR1 MNHEY, CDR2 SMNVEV (reference sequence). The CDR3 sequence: CASSFRGPGNTIYF. The CDR3, as DNA: TGTGCCAGCAGTTTCCGGGGGCCTGGAAACACCATATATTTT.

This clonotype was seen at least ten times. This chain links TRBV7-8 with TRBJ1-6; possible D gene TRBD1, 5 bases. In germline, CDR1 is SGHVS, CDR2 FQNEAQ. CDR3 length equals 15 residues. With 3 bases removed from V and 0 bases from J, the gap between germline ends came to 6 bases. The CDR3 bases are TGTGCCAGCAGCTTGAGGGGCTCCTATAATTCACCCCTCCACTTT. This encodes CASSLRGSYNSPLHF.

This clonotype was detected a few times. J is TRBJ2-5 and V is TRBV19; the D gene is possibly TRBD2 (6 bases). Trimming cost V 5 bases and J 3 bases, with 16 bases left between them. Per the germline V gene, CDR1 is LNHDA and CDR2 is SQIVND (reference sequence). The CDR3 is 15 residues long. CDR3 DNA: TGTGCCAGTAGTCCTCGGGTAGCGGCGGAAGAGACCCAGTACTTC. Its translation: CASSPRVAAEETQYF.

The sample holds many counts of this clonotype. The J gene is TRBJ1-4, the V gene TRBV20-1; 7 bases agree with TRBD1. Germline CDR1 and CDR2: DFQATT and SNEGSKA (reference sequence). The CDR3 is 14 residues long. The ends lost 0 bases at V and 8 bases at J; junction bases unmatched: 6. The CDR3 DNA follows: TGCAGTGCTAGAGATCCCAGGGGGGGCGAAAAACTGTTTTTT. This codes for CSARDPRGGEKLFF.

A few counts support this clonotype. The chain recombines TRBV7-2 with TRBJ2-7; perhaps TRBD2 as D (6 bases). Trimming cost V 1 base and J 9 bases, with 22 bases left between them. The length of the CDR3 is 16 residues. Per germline, CDR1 SGHTA and CDR2 FQGNSA. This chain's CDR3 is CASSLGMGGTTNRQYF. Written as DNA, the CDR3 is TGTGCCAGCAGCTTAGGGATGGGGGGTACCACGAACAGGCAGTACTTC. The entire variable domain, with the rest obtained from reference TRBV7-2 and TRBJ2-7, is as follows: GAGVSQSPSNKVTEKGKDVELRCDPISGHTALYWYRQSLGQGLEFLIYFQGNSAPDKSGLPSDRFSAERTGGSVSTLTIQRTQQEDSAVYLCASSLGMGGTTNRQYFGPGTRLTVT.